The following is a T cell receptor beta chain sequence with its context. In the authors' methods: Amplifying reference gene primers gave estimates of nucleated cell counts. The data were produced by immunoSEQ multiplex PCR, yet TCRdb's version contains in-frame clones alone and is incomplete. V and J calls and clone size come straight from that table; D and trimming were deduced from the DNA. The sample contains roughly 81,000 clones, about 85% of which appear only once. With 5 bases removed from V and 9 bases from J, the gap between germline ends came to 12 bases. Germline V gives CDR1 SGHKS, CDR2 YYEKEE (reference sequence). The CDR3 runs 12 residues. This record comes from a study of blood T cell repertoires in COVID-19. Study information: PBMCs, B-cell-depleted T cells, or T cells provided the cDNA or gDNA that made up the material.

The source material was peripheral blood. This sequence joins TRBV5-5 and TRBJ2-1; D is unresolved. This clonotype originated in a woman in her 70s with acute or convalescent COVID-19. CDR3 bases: TGTGCCAGCAGTTCCCGGAGACTTGAGCAGTTCTTC. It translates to CASSSRRLEQFF.